Described below is a single TCR beta chain sequence and its context. Per germline, CDR1 GTSNPN and CDR2 SVGIG (reference sequence). Trimming left V 1 base short and J 9 bases short, with 10 bases between. The CDR3 covers 12 residues. The data are from a study of blood T cell repertoires in COVID-19. Looking at the study overall: Sample material is recorded as cDNA or gDNA derived from T cells, B-cell-depleted T cells, or PBMCs.

Profiled with immunoSEQ multiplex PCR; TCRdb holds only in-frame clones, not every one. The sample holds around 140,000 clones, roughly 80% seen once. The source is a woman aged 60-75 years with acute or convalescent COVID-19. The chain has TRBV30 and TRBJ1-5, with D possibly TRBD1 on 5 matching bases. Material: peripheral blood. The CDR3 loop is CAWSADTGPQHF. CDR3 nucleotides: TGTGCCTGGAGTGCGGACACGGGGCCCCAGCATTTT.